Listed here are 29 T cell receptor beta chains from one sample, sequenced in a study of Graves' ophthalmopathy and Graves' hyperthyroidism. From RNA, the CDR3 regions of TCR beta chains were amplified and sequenced. Investigators did first-round RT-PCR with HTBI primers, then second-round multiplex PCR. TCRdb re-derived calls from the multiplex PCR reads in MiXCR, one entry per CDR3 protein. The sample comprises approximately 700,000 distinct CDR3 sequences, roughly 40% of which are singletons, and 44% rests with the top ten. Specimen: peripheral blood. Receptor source: an adult man with Graves' ophthalmopathy.

This chain joins TRBV7-9 and TRBJ1-5; the D gene is possibly TRBD1 (5 bases). The CDR3 is made up of 14 amino acids. Per the germline V gene, CDR1 is SEHNR and CDR2 is FQNEAQ (reference sequence). V was pared by 5 bases and J by 14 bases, with 22 bases between. The DNA of the CDR3 is TGTGCCAGCAGCGCCGGGACTAGCGTCTCCCACGAGCATTTT. This codes for CASSAGTSVSHEHF.

A single count supports this clonotype. The rearrangement joins TRBV19 to TRBJ2-6; the D gene is possibly TRBD2 (6 bases). Between the trimmed V and J ends, which lost 11 bases and 0 bases, there was a span of 8 bases. Germline lookup yields CDR1 LNHDA and CDR2 SQIVND (reference sequence). The CDR3 spans 13 residues. CDR3 sequence (DNA): TGTGCCTGGAGGGCCTCTGGGGCCAACGTCCTGACTTTC. Residues: CAWRASGANVLTF. Complete variable domain (other parts from reference TRBV19 and TRBJ2-6): DGGITQSPKYLFRKEGQNVTLSCEQNLNHDAMYWYRQDPGQGLRLIYYSQIVNDFQKGDIAEGYSVSREKKESFPLTVTSAQKNPTAFYLCAWRASGANVLTFGAGSRLTVL.

This clonotype was detected once. This chain connects TRBV2 to TRBJ2-5; 11 bases agree with TRBD1. CDR1 is SNHLY and CDR2 is FYNNEI in the germline V gene. With 5 bases clipped from V and 5 bases from J, the junction kept 10 bases outside the gene matches. The CDR3 is 16 amino acids. CDR3 loop: CASSSGQGARSETQYF. CDR3 nucleotide sequence: TGTGCCAGCAGTTCCGGACAGGGGGCGCGATCGGAGACCCAGTACTTC.

A word on this clonotype: It may be a read error: a sequence one base away is much more abundant. The chain links TRBV5-1 to TRBJ2-5, with TRBD2 as a possible D gene (6 bases). In germline, CDR1 is SGHRS, CDR2 YFSETQ. CDR3 length: 13 residues. The chain's CDR3 is CASSLGARETQCF. Here the CDR3 DNA reads TGCGCCAGCAGCTTGGGGGCCCGGGAGACCCAGTGCTTC.

The gene calls are TRBV20-1 and TRBJ1-2, with 9 nucleotides matching TRBD1. V trimming: 1 base; J trimming: 8 bases; junction bases outside the gene matches: 2. CDR1 DFQATT and CDR2 SNEGSKA come from the germline V gene (reference sequence). The CDR3 loop spans 12 amino acids. The CDR3 loop reads CSARGTGEGYTF. The CDR3 coding sequence is TGCAGTGCTAGAGGGACAGGGGAGGGCTACACCTTC.

The count of this clonotype is one. No conserved phenylalanine or tryptophan ends this CDR3, so it is likely a read error. No DNA is shown, since the ends of the CDR3 on it are uncertain; the CDR3 is the one TCRdb lists. The chain carries TRBV2 and TRBJ2-5; the DNA was not used to check the table's D call, TRBD2. The CDR3 length equals 8 residues, ends included. Germline V gene lookup returns CDR1 SNHLY and CDR2 FYNNEI. CDR3 sequence: CASSELSD.

As for this clonotype: A read error is possible here, since a much larger clone lies one base away. This rearrangement joins TRBV11-2 to TRBJ2-5, with D possibly being TRBD2 (6 bases). Trimming cost V 2 bases and J 5 bases, with 18 bases left between them. CDR3 length: 16 residues. Germline assignment: CDR1 SGHAT and CDR2 FQNNGV. CDR3 sequence (DNA): TGTGCCAGCAGCTTACTGCGGGGCGCTTCTTGGGAGACCCAGTACTTC. Its protein is CASSLLRGASWETQYF.

This clonotype was recorded many times. The chain carries TRBV7-9 and TRBJ1-1; 7 nucleotides line up with TRBD1. Trimming cost V 7 bases and J 3 bases; bases outside gene matches: 5. The CDR3 covers 13 residues. From germline, CDR1 is SEHNR and CDR2 FQNEAQ (reference sequence). The CDR3 DNA is TGTGCCAGCAATTATCAGGGGGACACTGAAGCTTTCTTT. This gives the protein CASNYQGDTEAFF.

V is TRBV9 and J is TRBJ1-6; D is undetermined. V was trimmed by 4 bases and J by 7 bases, leaving 21 bases between them. The CDR3 contains 17 residues. The germline V gene has CDR1 SGDLS and CDR2 YYNGEE. The CDR3 coding sequence is TGTGCCAGCAGCCAAGGTCCCGCCCGCAGGTTAAATTCACCCCTCCACTTT. Translation: CASSQGPARRLNSPLHF.

This clonotype was seen once. This rearrangement joins TRBV29-1 to TRBJ2-5; D uncertain. Deletions cut 8 bases from V and 2 bases from J, with 9 bases between. The CDR3 sequence is 11 residues long. Germline V lookup: CDR1 SQVTM, CDR2 ANQGSEA. The CDR3 region has the DNA TGCAGCTTGAGCCGTCAAGAGACCCAGTACTTC. It codes for CSLSRQETQYF.

This chain links TRBV12-3 or TRBV12-4 with TRBJ2-5; 12 nucleotides agree with TRBD2. The CDR3 consists of 16 residues. The ends lost 6 bases at V and 5 bases at J; junction bases unmatched: 10. The CDR3 loop is CASSPIGLAGTETQYF. The CDR3 DNA is TGTGCCAGCAGCCCCATCGGACTAGCGGGAACGGAGACCCAGTACTTC.

V is TRBV7-9 and J is TRBJ2-7, with D perhaps matching TRBD1 (5 bases). V was shortened by 4 bases and J by 1 base, with 11 bases between the two germline ends. Germline V CDR1 and CDR2: SEHNR, FQNEAQ (reference sequence). The CDR3 totals 14 residues. The CDR3 DNA sequence: TGTGCCAGCAGCTACAGGAATACATCCTACGAGCAGTACTTC. Translation gives CASSYRNTSYEQYF.

This chain links TRBV2 with TRBJ2-7; no definite D call. Germline CDR1 reads SNHLY; CDR2 reads FYNNEI. Trimming took 7 bases from V and 0 from J, leaving 13 bases between them. The CDR3 is made up of 14 amino acids. The CDR3 DNA follows: TGTGCCAGCAACCCGGACCACAACTCCTACGAGCAGTACTTC. It is translated as CASNPDHNSYEQYF.

The V gene is TRBV7-2, the J gene TRBJ2-7; the D gene is possibly TRBD1 (6 bases). The CDR3 loop spans 15 amino acids. Trimming stripped 4 bases from V and 2 bases from J, with 15 bases between. CDR1 is SGHTA, CDR2 FQGNSA, per germline. This CDR3 is CASSYSMRGTYEQYF. The CDR3 DNA follows: TGTGCCAGCAGCTACTCGATGAGGGGGACCTACGAGCAGTACTTC.

The V and J genes are TRBV29-1 and TRBJ2-7, with TRBD1 matching over 8 bases. The CDR3 is 13 amino acids. V lost 8 bases, J lost 2 bases, and 8 bases stayed unmatched. Germline V gene data show CDR1 as SQVTM and CDR2 as ANQGSEA. CDR3 residues: CSLAAQGAYEQYF. CDR3 nucleotides: TGCAGCTTAGCGGCACAGGGGGCCTACGAGCAGTACTTC.

This clonotype was observed many times. The rearrangement uses TRBV7-9 and TRBJ2-7; 7 nucleotides line up with TRBD1. Losses at the gene ends were 5 bases for V and 2 bases for J; bases not matched to a gene: 6. CDR3 length: 14 amino acids. Germline V gene sequence: CDR1 SEHNR, CDR2 FQNEAQ (reference sequence). The CDR3 loop is CASSPRQGPYEQYF. The CDR3 DNA sequence: TGTGCCAGCAGCCCCCGACAGGGCCCCTACGAGCAGTACTTC.

In this sample, this clonotype turned up many times. This chain joins TRBV7-8 and TRBJ2-5, with 12 bases that match TRBD2. The CDR3 is made up of 16 amino acids. Germline loops: CDR1 SGHVS, CDR2 FQNEAQ. J was trimmed by 1 base and V by 4 bases; bases with no gene match: 4. The CDR3, as DNA: TGTGCCAGCAGCTCAAGACTAGCGGGGGTCCAAGAGACCCAGTACTTC. It translates to CASSSRLAGVQETQYF.

Concerning this clonotype itself: This may arise from a read error, as a much more abundant clone is one base away. This chain uses TRBV7-9 with TRBJ1-1; D is unclear. The germline gives CDR1 SEHNR, CDR2 FQNEAQ (reference sequence). The CDR3 consists of 13 residues. CDR3 nucleotides: TGTGCCAGCAGCTCGGGTGCGAACACTGAAGCTCTCTTT. Amino acid sequence: CASSSGANTEALF.

The chain uses TRBV20-1 and TRBJ2-7; the match to TRBD2 covers 8 bases. V was clipped by 6 bases and J by 4 bases; unmatched bases: 8. This CDR3 region has 13 residues. The germline V gene has CDR1 DFQATT and CDR2 SNEGSKA (reference sequence). The CDR3 sequence is CSADGGGGYEQYF. As DNA, the CDR3 is TGCAGTGCCGACGGGGGGGGAGGGTACGAGCAGTACTTC.

The chain carries TRBV6-4 and TRBJ2-6; no clear D gene. Trimming stripped 3 bases from V and 4 bases from J, with 7 bases between. The germline V gene has CDR1 MRHNA and CDR2 SNTAGT. The CDR3 is made up of 14 amino acids. CDR3 nucleotide sequence: TGTGCCAGCAGTGAGGATACCGGGGCCAACGTCCTGACTTTC. It codes for CASSEDTGANVLTF.

J is TRBJ1-1 and V is TRBV29-1, with D unresolved. V was shortened by 4 bases and J by 0 bases, with 9 bases between the two germline ends. Germline V gene data show CDR1 as SQVTM and CDR2 as ANQGSEA. CDR3 size: 13 residues. Written as DNA, the CDR3 is TGCAGCGTTGGGCATCTAATGAACACTGAAGCTTTCTTT. This sequence encodes CSVGHLMNTEAFF. The full variable domain, in which reference TRBV29-1 and TRBJ1-1 provide the parts outside the CDR3, is SAVISQKPSRDICQRGTSLTIQCQVDSQVTMMFWYRQQPGQSLTLIATANQGSEATYESGFVIDKFPISRPNLTFSTLTVSNMSPEDSSIYLCSVGHLMNTEAFFGQGTRLTVV.

This clonotype was counted only a few times. This chain joins TRBV20-1 and TRBJ2-2; 9 nucleotides agree with TRBD1. The V segment lost 6 bases and the J segment 7 bases; nucleotides outside the gene matches: 6. Looked up from germline, CDR1 is DFQATT and CDR2 is SNEGSKA (reference sequence). This CDR3 contains 13 residues. The DNA of the CDR3 is TGCAGTGCAAGACAGGGGGAGTTCGGGGAGCTGTTTTTT. Residues: CSARQGEFGELFF.

This clonotype was picked up many times. This chain connects TRBV29-1 to TRBJ1-1; D is undetermined. In germline, CDR1 is SQVTM, CDR2 ANQGSEA. Between the trimmed V and J ends, which lost 4 bases and 1 base, there was a span of 7 bases. The length of the CDR3 is 12 residues. This chain's CDR3 is CSVGNGNTEAFF. In DNA, the CDR3 is TGCAGCGTTGGTAACGGGAACACTGAAGCTTTCTTT.

This rearrangement joins TRBV7-2 to TRBJ2-7; TRBD1 might be the D (6 bases). The CDR3 covers 14 residues. Germline V CDR1 and CDR2: SGHTA, FQGNSA. V lost 5 bases and J 4 bases, leaving 15 bases between the germline ends. This CDR3 reads CASSPQGRFYEQYF. The CDR3, as DNA: TGTGCCAGCAGCCCACAGGGTAGGTTTTACGAGCAGTACTTC.

This clonotype has ten or more counts. Here the CDR3 DNA reads TGCGCCAGCAGCTATCGACCGAGCACCGGGGAGCTGTTTTTT. It encodes CASSYRPSTGELFF. The rearrangement joins TRBV5-1 to TRBJ2-2, with D uncertain. Germline lookup yields CDR1 SGHRS and CDR2 YFSETQ. The ends were cut back, 3 bases at V and 4 bases at J, with 10 bases in the middle. CDR3 size: 14 residues.

The chain employs TRBV20-1 and TRBJ2-7; 8 bases fit TRBD2. CDR3 length: 11 amino acids. Per germline, CDR1 DFQATT and CDR2 SNEGSKA (reference sequence). The ends lost 8 bases at V and 3 bases at J; junction bases unmatched: 3. As DNA, the CDR3 is TGCAGTTCCGGGAGGGGCTACGAGCAGTACTTC. It codes for CSSGRGYEQYF.

The chain is built from TRBV29-1 and TRBJ2-7; TRBD1 aligns across 8 bases. The CDR3 spans 13 residues. V lost 8 bases, J lost 2 bases, and 8 bases stayed unmatched. Germline-derived CDR1 and CDR2 are SQVTM and ANQGSEA. The CDR3 DNA sequence: TGCAGCTTAGAGCCAGGGGGCACCTACGAGCAGTACTTC. It codes for CSLEPGGTYEQYF.

The chain couples TRBV7-3 to TRBJ2-5; TRBD1 matches at 8 bases. The germline V gene encodes CDR1 SGHTA and CDR2 FQGTGA. This CDR3 region has 15 residues. The V gene end was trimmed by 5 bases and the J gene end by 5 bases; junction bases not matched to a gene: 10. The chain's CDR3 is CASSPGTGVSETQYF. CDR3 in DNA: TGTGCCAGCAGCCCTGGGACAGGTGTTTCGGAGACCCAGTACTTC.

This clonotype has a handful of counts. The CDR3 sequence is CASSPPEGRRETQYF. The CDR3 DNA follows: TGTGCCAGCAGCCCCCCGGAAGGCAGGAGAGAGACCCAGTACTTC. This chain uses TRBV11-2 with TRBJ2-5; no clear D gene. Germline CDR1 reads SGHAT; CDR2 reads FQNNGV. The V end was cut by 5 bases, the J end by 4 bases, with 17 bases between. The CDR3 consists of 15 residues. Full variable domain (outside the CDR3, taken from reference TRBV11-2 and TRBJ2-5): EAGVAQSPRYKIIEKRQSVAFWCNPISGHATLYWYQQILGQGPKLLIQFQNNGVVDDSQLPKDRFSAERLKGVDSTLKIQPAKLEDSAVYLCASSPPEGRRETQYFGPGTRLLVL.